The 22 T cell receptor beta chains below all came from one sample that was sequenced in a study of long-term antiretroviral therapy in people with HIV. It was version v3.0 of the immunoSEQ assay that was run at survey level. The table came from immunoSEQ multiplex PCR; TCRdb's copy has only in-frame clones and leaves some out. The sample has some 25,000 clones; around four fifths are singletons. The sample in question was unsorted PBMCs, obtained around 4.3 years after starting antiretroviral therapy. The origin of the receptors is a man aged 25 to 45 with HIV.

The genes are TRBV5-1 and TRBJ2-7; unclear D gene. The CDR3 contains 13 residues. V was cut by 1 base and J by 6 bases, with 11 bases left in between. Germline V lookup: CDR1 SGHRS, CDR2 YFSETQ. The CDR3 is CASSLHGPSEQYF. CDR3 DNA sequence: TGCGCCAGCAGCTTGCACGGCCCCTCCGAGCAGTACTTC.

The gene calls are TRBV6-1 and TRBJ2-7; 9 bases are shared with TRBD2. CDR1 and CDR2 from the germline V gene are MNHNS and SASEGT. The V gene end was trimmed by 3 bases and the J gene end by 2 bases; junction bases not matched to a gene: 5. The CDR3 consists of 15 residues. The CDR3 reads CASSDRGGGAYEQYF. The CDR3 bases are TGTGCCAGCAGTGACAGGGGCGGGGGGGCCTACGAGCAGTACTTC.

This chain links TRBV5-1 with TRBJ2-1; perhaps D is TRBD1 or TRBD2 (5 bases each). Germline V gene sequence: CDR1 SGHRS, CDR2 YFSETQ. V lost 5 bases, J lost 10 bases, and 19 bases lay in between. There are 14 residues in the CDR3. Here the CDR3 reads CASRPQVVGEEQFF. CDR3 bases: TGCGCCAGCAGGCCTCAGGTGGTGGGGGAGGAGCAGTTCTTC.

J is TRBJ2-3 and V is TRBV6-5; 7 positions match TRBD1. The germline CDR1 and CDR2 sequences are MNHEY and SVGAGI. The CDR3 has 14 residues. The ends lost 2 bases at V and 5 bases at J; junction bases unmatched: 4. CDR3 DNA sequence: TGTGCCAGCAGTTACGGACAGGTGATAGATACGCAGTATTTT. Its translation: CASSYGQVIDTQYF.

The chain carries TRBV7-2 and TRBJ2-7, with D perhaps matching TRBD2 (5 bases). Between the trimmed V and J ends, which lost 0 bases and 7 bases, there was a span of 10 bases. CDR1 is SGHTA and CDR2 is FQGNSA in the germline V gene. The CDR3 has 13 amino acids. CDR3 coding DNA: TGTGCCAGCAGCTTAGCGCCCGGGGAGGAGCAGTACTTC. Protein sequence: CASSLAPGEEQYF.

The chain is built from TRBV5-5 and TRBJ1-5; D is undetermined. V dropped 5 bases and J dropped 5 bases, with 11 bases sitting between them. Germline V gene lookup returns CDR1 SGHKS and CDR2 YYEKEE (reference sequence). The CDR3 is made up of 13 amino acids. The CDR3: CASSPAGDQPQHF. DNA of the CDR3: TGTGCCAGCAGTCCAGCGGGAGATCAGCCCCAGCATTTT.

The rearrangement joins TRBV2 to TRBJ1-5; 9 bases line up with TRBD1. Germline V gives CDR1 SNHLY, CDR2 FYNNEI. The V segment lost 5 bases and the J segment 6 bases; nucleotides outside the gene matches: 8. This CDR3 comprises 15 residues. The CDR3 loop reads CASSKRTGAIQPQHF. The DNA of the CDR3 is TGTGCCAGCAGTAAGAGGACAGGGGCTATTCAGCCCCAGCATTTT.

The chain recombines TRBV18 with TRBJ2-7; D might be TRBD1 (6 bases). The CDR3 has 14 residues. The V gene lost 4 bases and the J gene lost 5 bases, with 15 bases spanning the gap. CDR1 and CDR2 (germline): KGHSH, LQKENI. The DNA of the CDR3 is TGTGCCAGCTCACTACGGGACACGGTCGACGAGCAGTACTTC. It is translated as CASSLRDTVDEQYF.

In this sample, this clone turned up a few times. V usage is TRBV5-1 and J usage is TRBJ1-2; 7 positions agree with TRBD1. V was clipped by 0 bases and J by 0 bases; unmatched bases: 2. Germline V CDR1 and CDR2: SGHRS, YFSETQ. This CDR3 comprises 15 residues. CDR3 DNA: TGCGCCAGCAGCTTGGAGGGGGCTACTAACTATGGCTACACCTTC. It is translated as CASSLEGATNYGYTF.

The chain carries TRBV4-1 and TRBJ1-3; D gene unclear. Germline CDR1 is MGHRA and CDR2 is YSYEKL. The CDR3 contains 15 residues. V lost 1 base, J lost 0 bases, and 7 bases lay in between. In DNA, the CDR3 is TGCGCCAGCAGCCAAGTGGGATACTCTGGAAACACCATATATTTT. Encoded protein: CASSQVGYSGNTIYF.

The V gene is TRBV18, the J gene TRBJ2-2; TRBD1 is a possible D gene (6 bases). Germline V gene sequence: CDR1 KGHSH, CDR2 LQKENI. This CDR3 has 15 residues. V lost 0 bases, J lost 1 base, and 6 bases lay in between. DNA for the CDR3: TGTGCCAGCTCACCACCGGACAGGAACACCGGGGAGCTGTTTTTT. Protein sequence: CASSPPDRNTGELFF.

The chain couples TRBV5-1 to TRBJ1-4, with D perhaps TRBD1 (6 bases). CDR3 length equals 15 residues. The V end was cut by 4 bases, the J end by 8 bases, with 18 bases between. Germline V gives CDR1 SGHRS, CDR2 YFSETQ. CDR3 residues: CASSPSGAVGEKLFF. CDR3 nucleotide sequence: TGCGCCAGCAGCCCGTCAGGGGCCGTCGGGGAAAAACTGTTTTTT.

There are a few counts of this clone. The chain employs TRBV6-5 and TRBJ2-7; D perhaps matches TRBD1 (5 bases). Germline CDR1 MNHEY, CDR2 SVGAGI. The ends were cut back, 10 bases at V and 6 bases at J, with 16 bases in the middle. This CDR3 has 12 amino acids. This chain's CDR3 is CATRPRGLEQYF. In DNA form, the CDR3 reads TGTGCCACCCGACCAAGGGGCCTCGAGCAGTACTTC.

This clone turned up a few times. CDR3 protein: CASSITYGSYEQYF. The CDR3 nucleotides read TGTGCCAGTAGTATAACGTACGGCAGCTACGAGCAGTACTTC. The chain combines TRBV19 with TRBJ2-7; D gene unclear. Per germline, CDR1 LNHDA and CDR2 SQIVND (reference sequence). V was trimmed by 2 bases and J by 3 bases, leaving 11 bases between them. This CDR3 is 14 amino acids long.

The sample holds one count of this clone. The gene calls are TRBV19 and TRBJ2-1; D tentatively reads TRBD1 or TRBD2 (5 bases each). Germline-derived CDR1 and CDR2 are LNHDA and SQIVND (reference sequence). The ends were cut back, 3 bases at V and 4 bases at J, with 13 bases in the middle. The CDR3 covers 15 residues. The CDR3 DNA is TGTGCCAGTAGTATTAATCCCGAGGGGTACAATGAGCAGTTCTTC. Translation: CASSINPEGYNEQFF.

The CDR3 loop is CASSQDATGLAGGRNIQYF. CDR3 bases: TGTGCCAGCAGCCAAGATGCGACGGGACTAGCGGGAGGTAGGAACATTCAGTACTTC. The chain couples TRBV4-2 to TRBJ2-4; 15 bases align to TRBD2. The CDR3 sequence is 19 residues long. Germline assignment: CDR1 LGHNA and CDR2 YNFKEQ. V was pared by 0 bases and J by 7 bases, with 10 bases of the junction left unmatched.

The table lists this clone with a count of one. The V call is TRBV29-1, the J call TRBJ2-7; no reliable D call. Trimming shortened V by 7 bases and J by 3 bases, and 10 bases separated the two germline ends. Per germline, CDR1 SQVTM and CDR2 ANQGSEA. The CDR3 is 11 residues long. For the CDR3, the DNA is TGCAGCGCTAGACTCCTCTACGAGCAGTACTTC. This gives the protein CSARLLYEQYF.

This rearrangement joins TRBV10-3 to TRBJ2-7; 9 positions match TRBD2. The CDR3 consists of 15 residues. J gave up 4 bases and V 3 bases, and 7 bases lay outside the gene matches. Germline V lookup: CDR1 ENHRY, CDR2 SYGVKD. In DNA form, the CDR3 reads TGTGCCATCAGTGAAGGCGCGGGGGGGCTATACGAGCAGTACTTC. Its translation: CAISEGAGGLYEQYF.

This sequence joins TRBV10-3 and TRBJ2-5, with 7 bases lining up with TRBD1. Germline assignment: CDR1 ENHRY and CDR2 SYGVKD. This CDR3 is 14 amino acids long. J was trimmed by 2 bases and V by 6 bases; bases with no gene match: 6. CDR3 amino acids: CAIRRGPSQETQYF. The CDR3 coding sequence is TGTGCCATCAGGAGGGGGCCCAGTCAAGAGACCCAGTACTTC.

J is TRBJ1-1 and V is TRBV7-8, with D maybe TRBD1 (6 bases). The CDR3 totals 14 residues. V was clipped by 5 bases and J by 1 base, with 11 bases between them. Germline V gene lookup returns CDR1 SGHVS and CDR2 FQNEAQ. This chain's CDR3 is CASSPTGWNTEAFF. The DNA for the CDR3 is TGTGCCAGCAGCCCAACAGGGTGGAACACTGAAGCTTTCTTT.

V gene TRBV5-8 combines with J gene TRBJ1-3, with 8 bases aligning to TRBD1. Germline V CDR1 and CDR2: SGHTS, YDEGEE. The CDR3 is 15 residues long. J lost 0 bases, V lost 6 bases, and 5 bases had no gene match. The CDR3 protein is CASKQGGISGNTIYF. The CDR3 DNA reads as TGTGCCAGCAAACAGGGGGGAATCTCTGGAAACACCATATATTTT. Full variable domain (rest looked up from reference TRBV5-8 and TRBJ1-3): EAGVTQSPTHLIKTRGQQATLRCSPISGHTSVYWYQQALGLGLQFLLWYDEGEERNRGNFPPRFSGRQFPNYSSELNVNALELEDSALYLCASKQGGISGNTIYFGEGSWLTVV.

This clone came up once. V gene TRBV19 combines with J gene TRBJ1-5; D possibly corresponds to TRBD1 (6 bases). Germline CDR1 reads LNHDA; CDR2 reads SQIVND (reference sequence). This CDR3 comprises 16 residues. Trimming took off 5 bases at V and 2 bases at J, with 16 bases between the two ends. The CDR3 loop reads CASSAHRVAGNQPQHF. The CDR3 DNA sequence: TGTGCCAGTAGTGCCCACAGGGTGGCGGGCAATCAGCCCCAGCATTTT.